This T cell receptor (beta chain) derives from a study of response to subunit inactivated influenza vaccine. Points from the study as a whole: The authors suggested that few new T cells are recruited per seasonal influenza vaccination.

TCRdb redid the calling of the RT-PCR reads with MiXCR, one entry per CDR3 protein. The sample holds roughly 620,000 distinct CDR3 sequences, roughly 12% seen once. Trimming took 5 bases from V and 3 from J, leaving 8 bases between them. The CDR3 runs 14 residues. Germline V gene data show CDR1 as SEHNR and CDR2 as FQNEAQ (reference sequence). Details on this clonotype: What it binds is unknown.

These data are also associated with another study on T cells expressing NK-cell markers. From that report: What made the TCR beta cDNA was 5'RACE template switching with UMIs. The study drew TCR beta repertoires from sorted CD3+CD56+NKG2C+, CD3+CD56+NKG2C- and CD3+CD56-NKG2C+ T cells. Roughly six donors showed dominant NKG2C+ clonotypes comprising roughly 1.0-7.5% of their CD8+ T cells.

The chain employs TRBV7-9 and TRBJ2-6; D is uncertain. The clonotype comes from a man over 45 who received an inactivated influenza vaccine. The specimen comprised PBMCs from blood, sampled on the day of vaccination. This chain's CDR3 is CASSADFGANVLTF. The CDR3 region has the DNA TGTGCCAGCAGCGCCGACTTTGGGGCCAACGTCCTGACTTTC.